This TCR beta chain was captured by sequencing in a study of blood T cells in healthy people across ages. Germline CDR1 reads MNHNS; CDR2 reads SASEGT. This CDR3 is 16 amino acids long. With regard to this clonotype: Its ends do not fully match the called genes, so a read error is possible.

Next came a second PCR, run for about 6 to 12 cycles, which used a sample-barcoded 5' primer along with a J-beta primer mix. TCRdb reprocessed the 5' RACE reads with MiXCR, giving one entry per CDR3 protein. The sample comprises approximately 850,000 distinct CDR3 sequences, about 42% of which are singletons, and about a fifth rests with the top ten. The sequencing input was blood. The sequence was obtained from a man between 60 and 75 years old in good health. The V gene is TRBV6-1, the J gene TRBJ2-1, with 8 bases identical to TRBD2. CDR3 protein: CASSDRPAGAHNEQFF. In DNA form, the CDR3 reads TGCGCCAGCAGTGACCGCCCAGCGGGGGCCCACAATGAGCAGTTCTTC.